The 21 T cell receptor beta chains presented below share a single source sample, sequenced in a study of identical twins. TCRdb reprocessed the 5' RACE reads via MiXCR and lists one record per CDR3 protein. The sample holds some 570,000 distinct CDR3 sequences, approximately 20% seen once. Separately, the same data were catalogued under a study of yellow fever vaccine responses in identical twins.

Sample: CD4+ T cells sorted from blood. The receptors come from a woman aged 18-30 years in good health.

The V call is TRBV12-3 or TRBV12-4, the J call TRBJ2-3; TRBD2 aligns across 7 bases. CDR3 length equals 15 residues. V lost 3 bases, J lost 5 bases, and 8 bases stayed unmatched. CDR3 in amino acids: CASSFTGGRGDTQYF. The CDR3 DNA follows: TGTGCCAGCAGTTTTACCGGGGGGAGGGGAGATACGCAGTATTTT.

This clonotype has just one count. V is TRBV2 and J is TRBJ2-1; D uncertain. The ends were cut back, 2 bases at V and 15 bases at J, with 11 bases in the middle. This CDR3 comprises 11 residues. Germline-derived CDR1 and CDR2 are SNHLY and FYNNEI. The CDR3 reads CASSERSFWFF. CDR3 DNA sequence: TGTGCCAGCAGTGAAAGATCTTTTTGGTTCTTC.

The V and J genes are TRBV19 and TRBJ2-3; 7 bases fit TRBD1. The CDR3 extends over 14 amino acids. After removal of 7 bases from V and 3 bases from J, the junction contained 7 bases not matched to a gene. Germline-derived CDR1 and CDR2 are LNHDA and SQIVND (reference sequence). The CDR3: CASNRGRGTDTQYF. CDR3 nucleotide sequence: TGTGCCAGTAACAGGGGAAGAGGGACAGATACGCAGTATTTT.

The V and J genes are TRBV20-1 and TRBJ2-2, with TRBD2 matching over 9 bases. This CDR3 has 12 residues. CDR1 and CDR2 (germline): DFQATT, SNEGSKA (reference sequence). The CDR3 nucleotides read TGCATTTCGCGGGGGGGCAACGGGGAGCTGTTTTTT. This sequence encodes CISRGGNGELFF.

The chain joins TRBV12-3 or TRBV12-4 to TRBJ1-1; TRBD1 matches 7 bases. Trimming cost V 5 bases and J 1 base; bases outside gene matches: 4. This CDR3 region has 14 residues. For the CDR3, the DNA is TGTGCCAGCAGTCGACAGGGTCGGAACACTGAAGCTTTCTTT. As protein: CASSRQGRNTEAFF.

This chain links TRBV5-5 with TRBJ2-7; 8 bases are a match to TRBD2. J gave up 6 bases and V 2 bases, and 4 bases lay outside the gene matches. Germline loops: CDR1 SGHKS, CDR2 YYEKEE (reference sequence). The CDR3 is 13 amino acids. CDR3 coding DNA: TGTGCCAGCAGCTTAGCGGGAGTCCCCGAGCAGTACTTC. It codes for CASSLAGVPEQYF.

The chain is built from TRBV6-5 and TRBJ2-2; TRBD1 or TRBD2 may be the D gene (5 bases each). This CDR3 is 17 amino acids long. Germline V CDR1 and CDR2: MNHEY, SVGAGI. The germline V and J ends were trimmed by 0 bases and 0 bases, with 11 bases remaining between them. The DNA for the CDR3 is TGTGCCAGCAGTTACTCGAGGTGGGGACCGAACACCGGGGAGCTGTTTTTT. This sequence encodes CASSYSRWGPNTGELFF.

The chain has TRBV20-1 and TRBJ2-7; possible D gene TRBD1, 6 bases. V shed 5 bases and J shed 0 bases, with 8 bases lying between them. The CDR3 consists of 12 residues. CDR1 is DFQATT, CDR2 SNEGSKA, per germline (reference sequence). The CDR3 spells CSAVQGSYEQYV. The CDR3, as DNA: TGCAGTGCTGTACAGGGCTCCTACGAGCAGTACGTC.

CDR3 bases: TGTGCCAGCAGTTTCCCGGGAAATTCACCCCTCCACTTT. Amino acids: CASSFPGNSPLHF. The gene calls are TRBV12-3 or TRBV12-4 and TRBJ1-6; D is undetermined. The CDR3 loop spans 13 amino acids. V was shortened by 3 bases and J by 7 bases, with 7 bases between the two germline ends.

The chain employs TRBV25-1 and TRBJ2-5; D is ambiguous. From germline, CDR1 is MGHDK and CDR2 SYGVNS. The germline V and J ends were trimmed by 6 bases and 2 bases, with 10 bases remaining between them. CDR3 size: 13 residues. The CDR3 nucleotides are TGTGCCAGCAGCGGGTCCCTTCAAGAGACCCAGTACTTC. Its translation: CASSGSLQETQYF.

The CDR3 reads CSARDRVRFPDVFF. DNA for the CDR3: TGCAGTGCTAGAGATCGAGTCAGGTTCCCGGACGTCTTCTTT. The chain carries TRBV20-1 and TRBJ1-1, with unresolved D. The CDR3 contains 14 residues. From germline, CDR1 is DFQATT and CDR2 SNEGSKA (reference sequence). V shed 0 bases and J shed 14 bases, with 22 bases lying between them.

This clonotype was observed many times. The chain employs TRBV5-1 and TRBJ2-7, with D unresolved. Germline V CDR1 and CDR2: SGHRS, YFSETQ. This CDR3 region has 13 residues. V was pared by 0 bases and J by 7 bases, with 11 bases between. CDR3 in amino acids: CASSLAGVGEQYF. DNA of the CDR3: TGCGCCAGCAGCTTGGCCGGTGTAGGGGAGCAGTACTTC. The whole variable domain, filled in from reference TRBV5-1 and TRBJ2-7, reads KAGVTQTPRYLIKTRGQQVTLSCSPISGHRSVSWYQQTPGQGLQFLFEYFSETQRNKGNFPGRFSGRQFSNSRSEMNVSTLELGDSALYLCASSLAGVGEQYFGPGTRLTVT.

The rearrangement joins TRBV20-1 to TRBJ2-3, with TRBD1 as a possible D gene (5 bases). The CDR3 has 15 residues. V was cut by 2 bases and J by 0 bases, with 12 bases left in between. Germline lookup yields CDR1 DFQATT and CDR2 SNEGSKA (reference sequence). The CDR3 sequence is CSARSRGLSTDTQYF. The CDR3 DNA follows: TGCAGTGCTAGAAGTAGGGGTTTGAGCACAGATACGCAGTATTTT.

There are many counts of this clonotype. The chain employs TRBV12-3 or TRBV12-4 and TRBJ2-7; 9 bases line up with TRBD1. This CDR3 is built from 15 residues. Trimming at V came to 2 bases and at J to 1 base, leaving 3 bases not matched to a gene. DNA for the CDR3: TGTGCCAGCAGTTTAACCGGGACAGGGTCCTACGAGCAGTACTTC. This sequence encodes CASSLTGTGSYEQYF.

This clonotype was counted a few times. This chain connects TRBV12-3 or TRBV12-4 to TRBJ2-2; 10 nucleotides agree with TRBD1. CDR3 length: 18 residues. With V trimmed by 5 bases and J by 7 bases, 16 bases remained unmatched. CDR3 amino acids: CASSNGHRGQGIYGELFF. CDR3 sequence (DNA): TGTGCCAGCAGTAACGGCCACCGGGGACAGGGGATATACGGGGAGCTGTTTTTT.

The V and J genes are TRBV2 and TRBJ2-5; 10 positions agree with TRBD2. The germline gives CDR1 SNHLY, CDR2 FYNNEI. CDR3 size: 15 residues. J gave up 5 bases and V 8 bases, and 11 bases lay outside the gene matches. The CDR3 DNA reads as TGTGCCAGCGGGGGGACTAGCGCACGAGGGGAGACCCAGTACTTC. It encodes CASGGTSARGETQYF.

About this clonotype itself: One end of the junction varies from germline; a read error may be responsible. The rearrangement links TRBV28 to TRBJ2-1; D is perhaps TRBD2 (6 bases). Germline V lookup: CDR1 MDHEN, CDR2 SYDVKM. CDR3 length equals 16 residues. The CDR3 is CASSFSGLTSYNELFF. In DNA form, the CDR3 reads TGTGCCAGCAGTTTTTCGGGACTTACCTCCTACAATGAGCTGTTCTTC.

The rearrangement links TRBV18 to TRBJ2-3; D possibly corresponds to TRBD1 (6 bases). The CDR3 consists of 16 residues. Trimming took 3 bases from V and 4 from J, leaving 17 bases between them. Germline V gene data show CDR1 as KGHSH and CDR2 as LQKENI. DNA of the CDR3: TGTGCCAGCTCACCCTCGAACAGGGCATTGTCAGATACGCAGTATTTT. It encodes CASSPSNRALSDTQYF.

The chain joins TRBV12-3 or TRBV12-4 to TRBJ1-1; a possible D gene is TRBD1 (6 bases). Between the trimmed V and J ends, which lost 1 base and 1 base, there was a span of 16 bases. The CDR3 loop spans 17 amino acids. CDR3 in DNA: TGTGCCAGCAGTTTAGAGCTACTCGGGACACAGAACACTGAAGCTTTCTTT. It codes for CASSLELLGTQNTEAFF.

This clonotype turned up a few times. The chain has TRBV5-1 and TRBJ1-2; TRBD1 matches 8 bases. From germline, CDR1 is SGHRS and CDR2 YFSETQ. The CDR3 contains 15 residues. V was clipped by 4 bases and J by 4 bases; unmatched bases: 9. The CDR3 sequence: CASSGQGAGGYGYTF. Here the CDR3 DNA reads TGCGCCAGCAGCGGCCAGGGGGCGGGTGGCTATGGCTACACCTTC.

This clonotype was seen only a few times. The chain combines TRBV5-1 with TRBJ1-2; the match to TRBD1 covers 8 bases. V gave up 0 bases and J gave up 8 bases; unmatched junction bases: 9. Germline-derived CDR1 and CDR2 are SGHRS and YFSETQ. The length of the CDR3 is 15 residues. The CDR3 coding sequence is TGCGCCAGCAGCTTGGCCTCAGGGGGCAATAGAGGCTACACCTTC. Its protein is CASSLASGGNRGYTF. The full variable domain, in which reference TRBV5-1 and TRBJ1-2 provide the parts outside the CDR3, is KAGVTQTPRYLIKTRGQQVTLSCSPISGHRSVSWYQQTPGQGLQFLFEYFSETQRNKGNFPGRFSGRQFSNSRSEMNVSTLELGDSALYLCASSLASGGNRGYTFGSGTRLTVV.